One TCR beta chain is described in this entry. It lacks a known antigen. No much larger clone is present one base from it, and per-base qualities are unavailable. This specimen comes from a study of CD8+CD57+ T cells in acquired aplastic anemia (dated by TCRdb to the late 2010s). For context, the study as a whole: On average, sorted CD4+ and CD8+ cells yielded around 3.1 ug of extracted DNA, with a range of about 0.19 to 30 ug. CD8+CD57+ expansion was defined as frequency above the mean frequency observed in healthy subjects.

General conclusions and limits of the study: Around 28 CD8+ CDR3 sequences were found to be shared between patients and controls, but these sequences appeared to be highly expressed in patients and within the immunodominant clones of the patients. Patients and healthy controls showed no significant difference in CD8+ Simpson's diversity (P=0.060).

V loses 4 bases at its end and J loses 0 bases; junction bases beyond the gene matches: 3. The germline V gene gives CDR1 as KGHDR and CDR2 as SFDVKD. Including cysteine and phenylalanine, the CDR3 has 15 amino acids. The retained sequence is limited to the CDR3, 45 bases, with the frame set at the first base. Genomic DNA was used as template for profiling of TCR beta VDJ combinations and CDR3 sequences. TCR repertoire sequencing was run on an Illumina HiSeq 2000. Per the original workflow: Repertoires were assessed using TRBV/TRBJ rearrangement plots, CDR3 size and DJ length profiles, and Simpson's diversity index. The immunodominant clone was defined as the most abundant DNA sequence in deep sequencing data. CDR3 amino acid sequences were screened for sharing across subjects and were compared with published repertoires and the VDJdb database. Starting from the raw public reads, TCRdb applied fastp trimming at Q25, assembled clones with MiXCR and retained in-frame beta chains. One record per CDR3 amino acid sequence lists the most common genes and DNA. Clone size and V and J calls follow TCRdb, not the original study. Across this sample there are about 160,000 distinct CDR3 sequences, with 40% to 50% seen only once. The leading ten clones occupy roughly 29% of the sample.

The patients picked for sequencing were ones in whom flow cytometry had shown an expansion of CD8+CD57+ cells. Severe acquired aplastic anemia was diagnosed in all patients according to International Study of Aplastic Anemia and Agranulocytosis and Camitta criteria. Patients had received no therapy at the time of blood sampling. In this study, sorted CD4+ and CD8+ T cells from the blood of healthy subjects and of severe aplastic anemia patients had their TCR repertoires deep-sequenced. Patients were enrolled under clinicaltrials.gov protocols 00001620, 01623167, 00001397, 00071045, 00081523 and 00961064 in the USA. Ficoll-Paque density gradient centrifugation was used to isolate peripheral blood mononuclear cells. Before DNA was extracted, CD4+ and CD8+ T cells were sorted using either FACS or magnetic beads.

The origin of this receptor is a human donor with aplastic anemia. The rearranged segments are TRBV24-1 and TRBJ2-5, and TRBD1 matches 8 of the central bases. Sequencing was carried out using sorted CD4+, CD8+, or CD8+CD57+ T cells (not recorded which) from PBMCs. The CDR3 region has the sequence CATSDRTGYQETQYF. DNA sequence: TGTGCCACCAGTGACCGGACAGGGTACCAAGAGACCCAGTACTTC.